The T cell receptor (beta chain) described here comes from a study of blood T cell repertoires in COVID-19. Study information: Samples representing acute and convalescent COVID-19 were sourced from the United States, Italy and Spain.

The CDR3 is 17 residues long. The germline gives CDR1 MDHEN, CDR2 SYDVKM. Trimming removed 6 bases at V and 1 base at J, with 22 bases between. Participants came from roughly 23 US areas, aged roughly 18 to 90 years. Participants were placed into cohorts based on the clinical history they reported. Profiled with immunoSEQ multiplex PCR; TCRdb holds only in-frame clones, not every one. Of over 150,000 clones in the sample, 79% were seen once. V is TRBV28 and J is TRBJ2-7, with D perhaps TRBD2 (5 bases). Sequencing was performed on PBMCs or T cells enriched from blood (not recorded which). The clonotype originates from a woman between 65 and 79 years old in a cohort exposed to, infected with or recovered from COVID-19 (not recorded which). The CDR3 DNA reads TGTGCCAGCAGCACCCCCGGGAATCGGAGGCGGTCCTACGAGCAGTACTTC. It translates to CASSTPGNRRRSYEQYF.